Below, 30 T cell receptor beta chains from the same sample are listed, as sequenced in a study of blood T cell repertoires in COVID-19. Clones were sequenced by immunoSEQ multiplex PCR, and TCRdb holds only the in-frame ones, with some missing. The table has 65,000 to 95,000 clones, 80% seen once. Sequenced input: peripheral blood. Receptors originate from a woman aged 40 to 50 with active or convalescent COVID-19.

Comments on this clone: Other DNA variants within this sample encode the same CDR3. The gene calls are TRBV2 and TRBJ1-5; no firm D call. The CDR3 has 12 amino acids. Trimming stripped 4 bases from V and 4 bases from J, with 5 bases between. The germline V gene has CDR1 SNHLY and CDR2 FYNNEI. CDR3 nucleotides: TGTGCCAGCAGTGGCCAGAATCAGCCCCAGCATTTT. This translates into CASSGQNQPQHF.

The chain has TRBV6-5 and TRBJ2-7; TRBD1 agrees at 8 bases. This CDR3 region has 13 residues. V gave up 7 bases and J gave up 2 bases; unmatched junction bases: 4. The germline CDR1 and CDR2 sequences are MNHEY and SVGAGI. DNA for the CDR3: TGTGCCAGCAAAAACAGGGGGACCTACGAGCAGTACTTC. It translates to CASKNRGTYEQYF.

The chain recombines TRBV28 with TRBJ1-6; 8 bases line up with TRBD1. The CDR3 extends over 14 amino acids. In germline, CDR1 is MDHEN, CDR2 SYDVKM. J was trimmed by 8 bases and V by 8 bases; bases with no gene match: 8. The CDR3 DNA follows: TGTGCCAGCCTACCGACAGGGGCCCATTCACCCCTCCACTTT. It translates to CASLPTGAHSPLHF. The whole variable domain, filled in from reference TRBV28 and TRBJ1-6, reads DVKVTQSSRYLVKRTGEKVFLECVQDMDHENMFWYRQDPGLGLRLIYFSYDVKMKEKGDIPEGYSVSREKKERFSLILESASTNQTSMYLCASLPTGAHSPLHFGNGTRLTVT.

The rearrangement links TRBV5-1 to TRBJ2-3, with D perhaps TRBD2 (6 bases). CDR3 length: 15 residues. The germline CDR1 and CDR2 sequences are SGHRS and YFSETQ. Trimming cost V 2 bases and J 0 bases, with 10 bases left between them. DNA for the CDR3: TGCGCCAGCAGCTTCGGGCGGGACAGCACAGATACGCAGTATTTT. Translation: CASSFGRDSTDTQYF.

The rearrangement links TRBV4-2 to TRBJ2-2; D is perhaps TRBD1 (6 bases). The CDR3 is 15 amino acids. The germline V and J ends were trimmed by 4 bases and 2 bases, with 11 bases remaining between them. Germline V gene data show CDR1 as LGHNA and CDR2 as YNFKEQ. In DNA form, the CDR3 reads TGTGCCAGCAGCCCCATACAGGGAAACACCGGGGAGCTGTTTTTT. This encodes CASSPIQGNTGELFF.

The count of this clone is one. This rearrangement joins TRBV10-3 to TRBJ1-4; 7 bases fit TRBD1. The junction had 5 bases not matched to a gene; V was cut back by 1 base and J by 3 bases. CDR1 ENHRY and CDR2 SYGVKD come from the germline V gene. The CDR3 sequence is 16 residues long. The CDR3 DNA sequence: TGTGCCATCAGTGAGTACAGGGGCGTACCTAATGAAAAACTGTTTTTT. It encodes CAISEYRGVPNEKLFF.

The chain couples TRBV6-2 or TRBV6-3 to TRBJ1-4; D remains ambiguous. The CDR3 runs 18 residues. Per germline, CDR1 MNHEY and CDR2 SVGEGT. V lost 2 bases to trimming and J lost 0 bases, with 16 bases between them. The CDR3 nucleotides are TGTGCCAGCAGTTACCCCACCTCCGGGATCGCAACTAATGAAAAACTGTTTTTT. Amino acids: CASSYPTSGIATNEKLFF.

In DNA, the CDR3 is TGTGCCAGCAGCTACAGGGTAGGGGTCGAGCAGTACTTC. It specifies CASSYRVGVEQYF. The V gene is TRBV2, the J gene TRBJ2-7, with D perhaps matching TRBD1 (6 bases). This CDR3 has 13 amino acids. The V gene's germline CDR1 is SNHLY and CDR2 FYNNEI. V gave up 6 bases and J gave up 6 bases, with 15 bases separating them.

The chain combines TRBV14 with TRBJ2-1; the match to TRBD1 covers 10 bases. J was trimmed by 12 bases and V by 1 base; bases with no gene match: 12. CDR3 size: 16 residues. CDR1 and CDR2 (germline): SGHDN, FVKESK. The CDR3, as DNA: TGTGCCAGCAGCCAAGTTGAGGGACAGGGGAGCCTCGGGCAGTTCTTC. Amino acid sequence: CASSQVEGQGSLGQFF.

The V gene is TRBV11-2, the J gene TRBJ2-5, with D possibly being TRBD2 (6 bases). Germline values: CDR1 SGHAT, CDR2 FQNNGV. Trimming removed 3 bases at V and 2 bases at J, with 19 bases between. This CDR3 has 17 residues. CDR3 sequence (DNA): TGTGCCAGCAGCTTTGGGTGGGCGGGGTTGTTTCAAGAGACCCAGTACTTC. Encoded protein: CASSFGWAGLFQETQYF.

V and J are TRBV28 and TRBJ2-1, with 10 bases aligning to TRBD1. With 6 bases clipped from V and 4 bases from J, the junction kept 6 bases outside the gene matches. Germline V gene lookup returns CDR1 MDHEN and CDR2 SYDVKM. The CDR3 totals 15 residues. CDR3 residues: CASRDSGQGYNEQFF. The CDR3 nucleotides are TGTGCCAGCAGGGATTCGGGACAGGGGTACAATGAGCAGTTCTTC.

V usage is TRBV21-1 and J usage is TRBJ2-2; the D call of TRBD2 is as the table states it, not checked on the DNA. TRBV21-1 is a recognized pseudogene. The CDR3 consists of 16 residues. CDR3 in DNA: TGTGCCAGCAGTTGTCACGGAGGACGGAACACCGGGGAGCTGTTTTTT. It encodes CASSCHGGRNTGELFF.

The chain employs TRBV2 and TRBJ2-7; TRBD2 aligns across 13 bases. Germline assignment: CDR1 SNHLY and CDR2 FYNNEI. The CDR3 loop spans 13 amino acids. Trimming at V came to 8 bases and at J to 3 bases, leaving 1 base not matched to a gene. The CDR3 reads CASGLAGDYEQYF. Written as DNA, the CDR3 is TGTGCCAGCGGACTAGCGGGGGACTACGAGCAGTACTTC.

The V gene is TRBV7-8, the J gene TRBJ1-5, with D maybe TRBD1 (6 bases). The V and J ends lost 5 bases and 2 bases respectively, with 16 bases between them. Looked up from germline, CDR1 is SGHVS and CDR2 is FQNEAQ. This CDR3 comprises 16 residues. The CDR3 loop is CASSAQGGSGNQPQHF. CDR3 DNA sequence: TGTGCCAGCAGCGCACAGGGTGGGTCTGGCAATCAGCCCCAGCATTTT.

V and J are TRBV11-2 and TRBJ2-7; a weak D match, TRBD2 (7 bases). V was shortened by 2 bases and J by 4 bases, with 12 bases between the two germline ends. The length of the CDR3 is 14 residues. Looked up from germline, CDR1 is SGHAT and CDR2 is FQNNGV. The CDR3 bases are TGTGCCAGCAGCTTAACAGGGCGGGGGTACGAGCAGTACTTC. Its protein product is CASSLTGRGYEQYF.

The rearrangement links TRBV7-2 to TRBJ2-5; D gene uncertain. The CDR3 is 13 amino acids. CDR1 is SGHTA, CDR2 FQGNSA, per germline. Trimming removed 3 bases from V and 5 bases from J, with 10 bases in between. CDR3 region: CASSFGGSETQYF. In DNA form, the CDR3 reads TGTGCCAGCAGCTTCGGTGGTTCGGAGACCCAGTACTTC.

This clone is a singleton in its sample. V and J are TRBV7-6 and TRBJ2-5; D is possibly TRBD2 (6 bases). Germline-derived CDR1 and CDR2 are SGHVS and FNYEAQ. The CDR3 is 17 residues long. V was shortened by 3 bases and J by 2 bases, with 19 bases between the two germline ends. This CDR3 is CASSFGAASVYQETQYF. The CDR3 bases are TGTGCCAGCAGCTTCGGAGCGGCTAGCGTATATCAAGAGACCCAGTACTTC.

This clone showed up just a few times. The genes are TRBV7-8 and TRBJ2-7; perhaps TRBD1 as D (6 bases). Germline V gene sequence: CDR1 SGHVS, CDR2 FQNEAQ. The CDR3 sequence is 13 residues long. Trimming left V 6 bases short and J 6 bases short, with 15 bases between. The CDR3 coding sequence is TGTGCCAGCAGACCGGAACTACAGGGCGAGCAGTACTTC. Protein product: CASRPELQGEQYF.

The rearrangement uses TRBV18 and TRBJ2-1; 15 bases match TRBD2. The V segment lost 3 bases and the J segment 12 bases; nucleotides outside the gene matches: 3. The CDR3 covers 14 residues. The germline CDR1 and CDR2 sequences are KGHSH and LQKENI. The CDR3 region is CASSPGTSGRRQFF. The CDR3, as DNA: TGTGCCAGCTCACCGGGGACTAGCGGGAGGAGGCAGTTCTTC.

CDR3 nucleotide sequence: TGCGCCAGCAGCTCCCAGGGGGTGACTAATGAAAAACTGTTTTTT. It encodes CASSSQGVTNEKLFF. V usage is TRBV5-1 and J usage is TRBJ1-4, with TRBD1 matching over 7 bases. This CDR3 spans 15 amino acids. V dropped 3 bases and J dropped 2; count of bases not matched to a gene: 4. CDR1 is SGHRS and CDR2 is YFSETQ in the germline V gene.

The rearrangement links TRBV12-3 or TRBV12-4 to TRBJ2-7, with D possibly TRBD2 on 6 matching bases. With 10 bases removed from V and 3 bases from J, the gap between germline ends came to 13 bases. The CDR3 is 12 residues long. CDR3 coding DNA: TGTGCCATCCGGGGGAGAGGCTACGAGCAGTACTTC. It encodes CAIRGRGYEQYF.

The V gene is TRBV4-3, the J gene TRBJ2-3, with D possibly matching TRBD1 (5 bases). The germline V and J ends were trimmed by 0 bases and 7 bases, with 20 bases remaining between them. The CDR3 loop spans 17 amino acids. Per germline, CDR1 LGHNA and CDR2 YSLEER. The DNA for the CDR3 is TGCGCCAGCAGCCAAGATCAGGGAAGGGCAAATCTCTATACGCAGTATTTT. Protein product: CASSQDQGRANLYTQYF.

The chain is built from TRBV6-5 and TRBJ2-2, with 10 positions matching TRBD2. The CDR3 totals 15 residues. The J segment lost 7 bases and the V segment lost 2 bases, leaving 4 bases of the junction unmatched. In germline, CDR1 is MNHEY, CDR2 SVGAGI. The CDR3 region is CASSYPAGGDGELFF. CDR3 sequence (DNA): TGTGCCAGCAGTTACCCAGCGGGAGGGGACGGGGAGCTGTTTTTT.

The chain employs TRBV5-4 and TRBJ1-6; D unresolved. V was shortened by 1 base and J by 0 bases, with 11 bases between the two germline ends. The CDR3 covers 17 residues. Germline V gene sequence: CDR1 SGHNT, CDR2 YYREEE (reference sequence). The CDR3 here is CASSLYSSSSYNSPLHF. CDR3 DNA: TGTGCCAGCAGCTTGTACAGCTCAAGCTCCTATAATTCACCCCTCCACTTT.

The chain uses TRBV5-1 and TRBJ2-7; 8 bases align to TRBD1. The junction had 6 bases not matched to a gene; V was cut back by 0 bases and J by 4 bases. Germline loops: CDR1 SGHRS, CDR2 YFSETQ. This CDR3 contains 15 residues. The CDR3, as DNA: TGCGCCAGCAGCTTGGCCCAGGGGGCAGGGTACGAGCAGTACTTC. This translates into CASSLAQGAGYEQYF.

V and J are TRBV5-1 and TRBJ2-5; a weak D match, TRBD2 (6 bases). Trimming left V 6 bases short and J 1 base short, with 16 bases between. Germline lookup yields CDR1 SGHRS and CDR2 YFSETQ. The CDR3 consists of 15 residues. In DNA, the CDR3 is TGCGCCAGCACTAGGCAGGGAGGTCCCCAAGAGACCCAGTACTTC. This sequence encodes CASTRQGGPQETQYF.

J is TRBJ2-5 and V is TRBV5-1; 7 nucleotides agree with TRBD1. After removal of 0 bases from V and 14 bases from J, the junction contained 7 bases not matched to a gene. The CDR3 runs 12 residues. Germline lookup yields CDR1 SGHRS and CDR2 YFSETQ. The CDR3 here is CASSLEGQDPYF. The CDR3 region has the DNA TGCGCCAGCAGCTTGGAAGGACAGGACCCTTACTTC.

The genes are TRBV4-3 and TRBJ2-2, with 8 nucleotides matching TRBD2. Germline V lookup: CDR1 LGHNA, CDR2 YSLEER. The CDR3 is 16 amino acids. J was trimmed by 5 bases and V by 3 bases; bases with no gene match: 8. CDR3 protein: CASSQILAVNTGELFF. The CDR3 nucleotides read TGCGCCAGCAGCCAGATACTAGCGGTAAATACCGGGGAGCTGTTTTTT.

This chain links TRBV5-6 with TRBJ2-3; 11 bases align to TRBD1. V trimming: 4 bases; J trimming: 4 bases; junction bases outside the gene matches: 8. The germline gives CDR1 SGHDT, CDR2 YYEEEE. The CDR3 is 16 amino acids. Here the CDR3 reads CASSLGTGGVADTQYF. The DNA for the CDR3 is TGTGCCAGCAGCCTCGGGACAGGGGGAGTTGCAGATACGCAGTATTTT.

This chain uses TRBV7-2 with TRBJ2-3; 7 bases map to TRBD2. V shed 5 bases and J 6 bases; nucleotides not matched to a gene: 14. Per germline, CDR1 SGHTA and CDR2 FQGNSA. The CDR3 runs to 16 residues. Here the CDR3 reads CASSPRLAQTTDTQYF. In nucleotides, the CDR3 is TGTGCCAGCAGCCCTCGACTAGCCCAGACTACGGATACGCAGTATTTT.